The 10 T cell receptor beta chains reported below all come from one sample, sequenced in a study of T cells in Graves' hyperthyroidism and ophthalmopathy. Authors of the study amplified TCR beta CDR3 regions from RNA transcripts. In the first-round RT-PCR of the TCR CDR3, the HTBI primer set was used. TCRdb re-called the multiplex PCR reads with MiXCR, one entry per CDR3 protein. The data contain almost 600,000 distinct CDR3 sequences, about half of them singletons. Specimen: peripheral blood or thyroid tissue (not recorded which). The receptors were gathered from a woman under 30 with Graves' hyperthyroidism.

The chain couples TRBV11-2 to TRBJ1-1, with D unresolved. V dropped 0 bases and J dropped 11 bases, with 7 bases sitting between them. The CDR3 covers 11 residues. Germline V gives CDR1 SGHAT, CDR2 FQNNGV. The CDR3 loop reads CASSLEGRAFF. Here the CDR3 DNA reads TGTGCCAGCAGCTTAGAGGGTAGGGCTTTCTTT.

V usage is TRBV10-3 and J usage is TRBJ2-3; D is uncertain. Trimming took off 3 bases at V and 4 bases at J, with 11 bases between the two ends. The germline V gene encodes CDR1 ENHRY and CDR2 SYGVKD. The CDR3 has 14 amino acids. CDR3 sequence (DNA): TGTGCCATCAGTGAAACATGGGTGGCAGATACGCAGTATTTT. Its translation: CAISETWVADTQYF.

This clonotype came up once. The gene calls are TRBV20-1 and TRBJ1-5, with D tentatively TRBD1 (5 bases). Looked up from germline, CDR1 is DFQATT and CDR2 is SNEGSKA (reference sequence). CDR3 length: 11 amino acids. V lost 1 base and J lost 11, with 9 bases in between. CDR3 protein: CSARGLGAQHF. CDR3 in DNA: TGCAGTGCTAGAGGCCTAGGGGCCCAGCATTTT.

For the CDR3, the DNA is TGTGCCAGCACCAACCGGGATACGCAGTATTTT. Translation gives CASTNRDTQYF. This sequence joins TRBV7-9 and TRBJ2-3; D is ambiguous. This CDR3 has 11 residues. Deletions cut 7 bases from V and 6 bases from J, with 8 bases between. From germline, CDR1 is SEHNR and CDR2 FQNEAQ (reference sequence).

This clonotype was found many times. The rearrangement uses TRBV20-1 and TRBJ1-1; D uncertain. The CDR3 loop spans 11 amino acids. The germline V gene has CDR1 DFQATT and CDR2 SNEGSKA (reference sequence). V lost 3 bases and J 8 bases, leaving 10 bases between the germline ends. CDR3: CSASSGSEAFF. The CDR3 DNA follows: TGCAGTGCTAGTTCGGGGTCCGAAGCTTTCTTT.

This clonotype was detected many times. This rearrangement joins TRBV2 to TRBJ2-5, with 8 bases identical to TRBD1. The V gene end was trimmed by 5 bases and the J gene end by 4 bases; junction bases not matched to a gene: 6. This CDR3 is built from 14 residues. Looked up from germline, CDR1 is SNHLY and CDR2 is FYNNEI. In DNA form, the CDR3 reads TGTGCCAGCAGTTCGCAGGGGGCGGCAGAGACCCAGTACTTC. This codes for CASSSQGAAETQYF.

In regard to this clonotype: This may stem from a read error, because a much larger clone lies one nucleotide away. The chain employs TRBV2 and TRBJ2-7; no clear D. CDR1 is SNHLY and CDR2 is FYNNEI in the germline V gene. The CDR3 is 14 amino acids. This chain's CDR3 is CASSYSRSPYERYF. The DNA for the CDR3 is TGTGCCAGCAGTTACTCGCGCAGTCCCTACGAGCGGTACTTC. The full variable domain, with the rest looked up from reference TRBV2 and TRBJ2-7, is EPEVTQTPSHQVTQMGQEVILRCVPISNHLYFYWYRQILGQKVEFLVSFYNNEISEKSEIFDDQFSVERPDGSNFTLKIRSTKLEDSAMYFCASSYSRSPYERYFGPGTRLTVT.

Note on this clonotype: Its ends do not fully match the called genes, so a read error is possible. The chain has TRBV20-1 and TRBJ1-4, with a weak D call TRBD1 (5 bases). The CDR3 is 13 residues long. Germline V gives CDR1 DFQATT, CDR2 SNEGSKA (reference sequence). The CDR3 spells CSARGVGKYTIPF. The CDR3 nucleotides are TGCAGTGCTAGGGGGGTTGGGAAATACACCATTCCTTTT.

Ten or more counts support this clonotype. The V and J genes are TRBV12-3 or TRBV12-4 and TRBJ1-3; D is undetermined. Trimming shortened V by 6 bases and J by 0 bases, and 12 bases separated the two germline ends. The CDR3 consists of 15 residues. CDR3 amino acids: CASSSTPHSGNTIYF. In DNA, the CDR3 is TGTGCCAGCAGCTCGACACCGCACTCTGGAAACACCATATATTTT.

At least ten counts were recorded for this clonotype. The V call is TRBV10-2, the J call TRBJ2-5, with 10 nucleotides matching TRBD2. CDR3 length: 15 amino acids. With V trimmed by 3 bases and J by 2 bases, 3 bases remained unmatched. Germline V gene lookup returns CDR1 WSHSY and CDR2 SAAADI. This chain's CDR3 is CASSEQREGQETQYF. The CDR3 DNA is TGCGCCAGCAGTGAACAGCGGGAGGGGCAAGAGACCCAGTACTTC.